A selection of T cell receptor beta chains follows, all from one sample in a study of T-cell memory formation after mild COVID-19. TCRdb reanalysed the 5' RACE reads using MiXCR and keeps one entry per CDR3 protein. The data show 500,000 to 600,000 distinct CDR3 sequences, under 20% seen once. Sequenced input: PBMCs or a T cell subset sorted from them (not recorded which). All receptors come from an adult woman who had mild COVID-19 (a few samples of this study predate the infection). Cell type and time point are not known. CDR3s include the opening cysteine and the closing phenylalanine or tryptophan. D genes are given only for firm matches. Clone size, where shown, is once, few, many, or a class for clones that have expanded.

clone_size,d_call,j_call,v_call,cdr3_nt,cdr3_aa
-,-,TRBJ2-7,TRBV3-1,TGTGCCAGCAGCTTTTGGCAGGCAGCAAGTGAGCAGTACTTC,CASSFWQAASEQYF
few,-,TRBJ1-1,TRBV7-3,TGTGCCAGCAGCTTGGCCCGGGGGGGAGACACTGAAGCTTTCTTT,CASSLARGGDTEAFF
few,-,TRBJ1-6,TRBV4-1,TGCGCCAGCAGCCAAGTGGACCTGAAAGATTCACCCCTCCACTTT,CASSQVDLKDSPLHF
-,-,TRBJ2-7,TRBV7-2,TGTGCCAGCAGCCTAGGGACCTGGGGCGAGCAGTACTTC,CASSLGTWGEQYF
few,-,TRBJ1-1,TRBV12-3/TRBV12-4,TGTGCCAGCAGATGGGGACAATTAAACACTGAAGCTTTCTTT,CASRWGQLNTEAFF
few,-,TRBJ2-1,TRBV24-1,TGTGCCACCAGTGCCACAGAGGCCTACAATGAGCAGTTCTTC,CATSATEAYNEQFF
-,-,TRBJ2-3,TRBV9,TGTGCCAGCAGCGTAGAAGTTCGGGGAACGAGCACAGATACGCAGTATTTT,CASSVEVRGTSTDTQYF
few,TRBD1,TRBJ1-2,TRBV28,TGTGCCAGCAGTTTAGATGGGACAGAACTTTATGGCTACACCTTC,CASSLDGTELYGYTF
few,-,TRBJ2-3,TRBV12-3/TRBV12-4,TGTGCCAGCAGTTTTAGGGGGTCGGGGGATCACGCAGATACGCAGTATTTT,CASSFRGSGDHADTQYF
few,TRBD1,TRBJ2-2,TRBV12-3/TRBV12-4,TGTGCCAGCAGGAGCCAGGGGGCGCACGGGGAGCTGTTTTTT,CASRSQGAHGELFF
-,TRBD1,TRBJ1-2,TRBV25-1,TGTGCCAGCAGCCGGCCGGGACAGGGTAGCTATGGCTACACCTTC,CASSRPGQGSYGYTF
-,-,TRBJ1-1,TRBV20-1,TGCAGTGCCCCAGAAGCTTTCTTT,CSAPEAFF
-,-,TRBJ1-1,TRBV3-1,TGTGCCGCGGGGGACACTGAAGCTTTCTTT,CAAGDTEAFF
few,TRBD2,TRBJ2-3,TRBV7-9,TGTGCCAGCAGCGTGAGGACTAGCGGGGGGGGCTTCGGCACAGATACGCAGTATTTT,CASSVRTSGGGFGTDTQYF
-,-,TRBJ2-1,TRBV7-3,TGTGCCAGCAGCTCAGGGGGACTGTACAAGGAGCAGTTCTTC,CASSSGGLYKEQFF
-,-,TRBJ2-2,TRBV25-1,TGTGCCAGCAGCGGGGACATGAACACCGGGGAGCTGTTTTTT,CASSGDMNTGELFF
-,TRBD2,TRBJ2-1,TRBV11-3,TGTGCCAGCAGCCCCGGCCTCGCGGGAGGGGTTGAGCAGTTCTTC,CASSPGLAGGVEQFF
few,-,TRBJ1-2,TRBV27,TGTGCCAGCAGTCCCCGGGCACCCCGAGGGGGCTACACCTTC,CASSPRAPRGGYTF
few,TRBD2,TRBJ2-1,TRBV6-4,TGTGCCAGCAGTGGGACCCAGCGGGAGATGCAGTTCTTC,CASSGTQREMQFF
few,TRBD2,TRBJ2-1,TRBV11-2,TGTGCCAGCAGCTTAGGATTCGTCGGGGGGGCCTCCCATTTTACAGTTGAGCAGTTCTTC,CASSLGFVGGASHFTVEQFF
once,-,TRBJ2-7,TRBV5-4,TGTGCCAGCAGCCCCCCCGGGACACCGAGCTCCTACGAGCAGTACTTC,CASSPPGTPSSYEQYF
many,-,TRBJ2-7,TRBV7-9,TGTGCCAGCAGCGGAGCCTTACGGGGGAAAACCTACGAGCAGTACTTC,CASSGALRGKTYEQYF
-,-,TRBJ1-6,TRBV6-5,TGTGCCAGCAGAGAGGGGGGCCCCCTCCACTTT,CASREGGPLHF
few,TRBD1,TRBJ1-6,TRBV5-6,TGTGCCAGCAGCCGACAGGGGACACTAGCGGGGAATTCACCCCTCCACTTT,CASSRQGTLAGNSPLHF
few,-,TRBJ2-3,TRBV4-1,TGCGCCAGCAGCCAAGTAGGGGAGGGCACAGATACGCAGTATTTT,CASSQVGEGTDTQYF
few,TRBD2,TRBJ2-1,TRBV20-1,TGCAGTGCTATAGCGGGAACGGGCAACTACAATGAGCAGTTCTTC,CSAIAGTGNYNEQFF
few,TRBD2,TRBJ2-1,TRBV4-1,TGCGCCAGCAGCGGAGATCCGGGACTAGCGGGGTTCAATGAGCAGTTCTTC,CASSGDPGLAGFNEQFF
few,TRBD1,TRBJ2-1,TRBV18,TGTGCCAGCTCACTGGCGACAGGGAGCAATGAGCAGTTCTTC,CASSLATGSNEQFF
few,TRBD1,TRBJ1-1,TRBV6-5,TGTGCCAGCAGCTTCCAGGGGGAGGTCGCTGAAGCTTTCTTT,CASSFQGEVAEAFF
-,-,TRBJ2-1,TRBV30,TGTGCCTGGAATATCGGGAGCTCCTACAATGAGCAGTTCTTC,CAWNIGSSYNEQFF
-,-,TRBJ2-3,TRBV5-1,TGCGCCAGCAGCTTGTTGGGGTGGGGCACAGATACGCAGTATTTT,CASSLLGWGTDTQYF
few,-,TRBJ2-1,TRBV4-1,TGCGCCAGCAGCCAAGATCCCTGGCAGGGGTGGAATGAGCAGTTCTTC,CASSQDPWQGWNEQFF
-,TRBD2,TRBJ2-2,TRBV4-2,TGTGCCAGCAGCCAAGGGCTAGCGGAAGTCACCGGGGAGCTGTTTTTT,CASSQGLAEVTGELFF
-,-,TRBJ1-1,TRBV24-1,TGTGCCACCAGTGACCAGGGGAATAGGGCTTTCTTT,CATSDQGNRAFF
-,-,TRBJ2-5,TRBV14,TGTGCCAGCAGCCAAGGTTCCATCGAGACCCAGTACTTC,CASSQGSIETQYF
few,TRBD2,TRBJ2-1,TRBV6-5,TGTGCCAGTAGCGGGGGGGCTAACTACAATGAGCAGTTCTTC,CASSGGANYNEQFF
few,-,TRBJ1-5,TRBV24-1,TGTGCCACCAGTGATCGTATCGGCAATCAGCCCCAGCATTTT,CATSDRIGNQPQHF
-,TRBD1,TRBJ1-1,TRBV5-1,TGCGCCAGCAGCGATACAGGGGGTAGCACTGAAGCTTTCTTT,CASSDTGGSTEAFF
few,-,TRBJ1-1,TRBV15,TGTGCCACCAGCAGAGATCTCGTAAGGATAAGAGAGAACACTGAAGCTTTCTTT,CATSRDLVRIRENTEAFF
few,-,TRBJ2-1,TRBV25-1,TGTGCCAGCAGTGAAGGATCGGCCCTCTGGGATGAGCAGTTCTTC,CASSEGSALWDEQFF
-,-,TRBJ2-7,TRBV3-1,TGTGCCAGCAGTATCCGGTCAACCTACGAGCAGTACTTC,CASSIRSTYEQYF
few,-,TRBJ2-3,TRBV7-9,TGTGCCAGCAGCCCAATTGGGGGTGAGGGAGATACGCAGTATTTT,CASSPIGGEGDTQYF
-,-,TRBJ1-5,TRBV24-1,TGTGCCACCAGTGATCCAACAGGAACCCAGCATTTT,CATSDPTGTQHF
many,-,TRBJ2-4,TRBV7-2,TGTGCCAGCAGCCCGATTGGGGGGAATCCGTACTTC,CASSPIGGNPYF
few,-,TRBJ1-5,TRBV6-5,TGTGCCAGCAGTCCCTACAGCTATCAGCCCCAGCATTTT,CASSPYSYQPQHF
few,-,TRBJ2-7,TRBV11-2,TGTGCCAGCAGCTTATCCCCCGGGACTGATGTCTACGAGCAGTACTTC,CASSLSPGTDVYEQYF
many,TRBD2,TRBJ2-2,TRBV5-1,TGCGCCAGCAGAAGGCTAGCGGGGAACGCGAACACCGGGGAGCTGTTTTTT,CASRRLAGNANTGELFF
-,TRBD2,TRBJ2-1,TRBV7-9,TGTGCCAGCAGCTTAGAAGGGGGACTAGCGGGCAATAACAATGAGCAGTTCTTC,CASSLEGGLAGNNNEQFF
few,-,TRBJ2-1,TRBV20-1,TGCAGTGCTAGGAGGTGGACATCCGATGAGCAGTTCTTC,CSARRWTSDEQFF